A single sample is the source of the 30 T cell receptor beta chains below, sequenced in a study of STAT5B mutations in CD4+ large granular lymphocyte leukemia. Repertoires were generated with immunoSEQ multiplex PCR, while TCRdb's copy carries only in-frame clones and drops some. The top ten hold around 3.3% of the sample, which has over 35,000 clones, roughly 76% seen once. Specimen: CD4+ T cells from blood buffy coats. These receptors came from a human donor in good health.

In this sample, this clone turned up once. This chain links TRBV27 with TRBJ2-1; 9 bases are shared with TRBD1. V lost 2 bases and J lost 0; bases outside the gene matches: 8. The CDR3 spans 18 residues. In germline, CDR1 is MNHEY, CDR2 SMNVEV (reference sequence). The chain's CDR3 is CASSLTGGRATSYNEQFF. CDR3 sequence (DNA): TGTGCCAGCAGTTTAACAGGGGGCCGTGCGACCTCCTACAATGAGCAGTTCTTC.

This clone was observed once. The chain couples TRBV7-9 to TRBJ2-4, with 7 bases that match TRBD2. This CDR3 contains 14 residues. V was clipped by 3 bases and J by 5 bases; unmatched bases: 4. CDR1 is SEHNR and CDR2 is FQNEAQ in the germline V gene (reference sequence). CDR3 sequence (DNA): TGTGCCAGCAGCTTCACGAGCGGGGAAAACATTCAGTACTTC. This encodes CASSFTSGENIQYF.

This chain uses TRBV10-3 with TRBJ2-3, with D tentatively TRBD1 (5 bases). The V gene lost 10 bases and the J gene lost 4 bases, with 12 bases spanning the gap. Germline V gives CDR1 ENHRY, CDR2 SYGVKD. This CDR3 has 12 residues. CDR3 sequence reads: CATGQGADTQYF. DNA for the CDR3: TGTGCCACTGGGCAGGGCGCAGATACGCAGTATTTT.

This sequence joins TRBV6-1 and TRBJ2-7; D possibly uses TRBD1 or TRBD2 (6 bases each). Germline V gene data show CDR1 as MNHNS and CDR2 as SASEGT. The CDR3 has 15 residues. V was trimmed by 1 base and J by 1 base, leaving 11 bases between them. The chain's CDR3 is CASSEDWGASYEQYF. The CDR3 DNA reads as TGTGCCAGCAGTGAAGATTGGGGGGCGTCCTACGAGCAGTACTTC.

V and J are TRBV5-1 and TRBJ2-1, with D maybe TRBD2 (5 bases). CDR1 SGHRS and CDR2 YFSETQ come from the germline V gene. V was cut by 2 bases and J by 7 bases, with 13 bases left in between. The CDR3 contains 14 residues. This CDR3 is CASSLGSARNEQFF. The CDR3 region has the DNA TGCGCCAGCAGCTTAGGGAGCGCGAGGAATGAGCAGTTCTTC.

The gene calls are TRBV19 and TRBJ1-2, with 10 nucleotides matching TRBD1. The CDR3 totals 15 residues. Germline-derived CDR1 and CDR2 are LNHDA and SQIVND (reference sequence). V was pared by 7 bases and J by 2 bases, with 7 bases of the junction left unmatched. The DNA of the CDR3 is TGTGCCAGTACCTCACCGGGACAGGGGAACTATGGCTACACCTTC. It is translated as CASTSPGQGNYGYTF.

The chain is built from TRBV6-1 and TRBJ1-2; D perhaps matches TRBD1 (5 bases). Germline V gene data show CDR1 as MNHNS and CDR2 as SASEGT. V was trimmed by 3 bases and J by 7 bases, leaving 9 bases between them. This CDR3 comprises 12 residues. CDR3 amino acids: CASSDPGFGYTF. The CDR3 nucleotides are TGTGCCAGCAGTGACCCAGGGTTTGGCTACACCTTC.

V gene TRBV9 combines with J gene TRBJ2-2; no clear D. V was trimmed by 0 bases and J by 6 bases, leaving 6 bases between them. Germline V gene data show CDR1 as SGDLS and CDR2 as YYNGEE. There are 13 residues in the CDR3. The CDR3 region is CASSVDLPGELFF. CDR3 in DNA: TGTGCCAGCAGCGTAGATCTCCCCGGGGAGCTGTTTTTT. Looking up the rest from reference TRBV9 and TRBJ2-2 gives the full variable domain: DSGVTQTPKHLITATGQRVTLRCSPRSGDLSVYWYQQSLDQGLQFLIQYYNGEERAKGNILERFSAQQFPDLHSELNLSSLELGDSALYFCASSVDLPGELFFGEGSRLTVL.

V usage is TRBV7-9 and J usage is TRBJ1-1, with D possibly TRBD1 on 5 matching bases. CDR1 is SEHNR and CDR2 is FQNEAQ in the germline V gene (reference sequence). The V and J ends lost 9 bases and 3 bases respectively, with 14 bases between them. The CDR3 runs to 13 residues. The CDR3 region is CASLVGGYTEAFF. The CDR3 bases are TGTGCCAGTCTAGTCGGGGGTTACACTGAAGCTTTCTTT.

The rearrangement joins TRBV30 to TRBJ2-3; D is perhaps TRBD1 or TRBD2 (5 bases each). The CDR3 covers 14 residues. The germline V gene has CDR1 GTSNPN and CDR2 SVGIG (reference sequence). V shed 4 bases and J shed 1 base, with 12 bases lying between them. The CDR3 sequence: CAWNGGTGTDTQYF. CDR3 nucleotide sequence: TGTGCCTGGAATGGGGGAACGGGCACAGATACGCAGTATTTT.

This chain uses TRBV7-3 with TRBJ1-6; unclear D gene. Per the germline V gene, CDR1 is SGHTA and CDR2 is FQGTGA. The CDR3 consists of 12 residues. The germline V and J ends were trimmed by 3 bases and 9 bases, with 6 bases remaining between them. CDR3 region: CASSFPPSPLHF. DNA of the CDR3: TGTGCCAGCAGCTTTCCCCCTTCACCCCTCCACTTT.

V usage is TRBV4-1 and J usage is TRBJ2-5; the D gene is possibly TRBD2 (5 bases). The CDR3 extends over 13 amino acids. Trimming shortened V by 2 bases and J by 4 bases, and 8 bases separated the two germline ends. Germline CDR1 is MGHRA and CDR2 is YSYEKL. CDR3 coding DNA: TGCGCCAGCAGCCAAACTAGACCAGAGACCCAGTACTTC. Protein product: CASSQTRPETQYF.

This chain links TRBV19 with TRBJ1-1; 9 nucleotides agree with TRBD1. The ends lost 5 bases at V and 4 bases at J; junction bases unmatched: 17. CDR1 and CDR2 from the germline V gene are LNHDA and SQIVND (reference sequence). There are 18 residues in the CDR3. CDR3 DNA: TGTGCCAGTAGTTCCCGCCCAGGACAGGGGCTGGGTGGCACTGAAGCTTTCTTT. Its translation: CASSSRPGQGLGGTEAFF.

This chain links TRBV21-1 with TRBJ1-5; TRBD1 is taken as the D call from the table, unchecked against the DNA. TRBV21-1 is a pseudogene. The CDR3 is made up of 16 amino acids. CDR3 sequence: CASSKAAGHSNQPQHF. CDR3 bases: TGTGCCAGCAGCAAAGCGGCAGGGCATAGCAATCAGCCCCAGCATTTT.

The rearrangement joins TRBV30 to TRBJ2-3, with D possibly being TRBD1 (5 bases). Germline V CDR1 and CDR2: GTSNPN, SVGIG (reference sequence). There are 13 residues in the CDR3. The V gene lost 8 bases and the J gene lost 3 bases, with 15 bases spanning the gap. The CDR3 spells CARAGYETDTQYF. In DNA, the CDR3 is TGTGCCCGGGCAGGGTATGAGACAGATACGCAGTATTTT.

The chain combines TRBV7-9 with TRBJ1-2, with 7 bases identical to TRBD1. The CDR3 runs 16 residues. The V gene end was trimmed by 5 bases and the J gene end by 4 bases; junction bases not matched to a gene: 13. In germline, CDR1 is SEHNR, CDR2 FQNEAQ (reference sequence). This chain's CDR3 is CASSLGGRQGPYGYTF. CDR3 in DNA: TGTGCCAGCAGCCTCGGCGGCAGACAGGGCCCCTATGGCTACACCTTC.

This clone occurred a few times. This rearrangement joins TRBV7-8 to TRBJ1-2, with D perhaps TRBD1 (5 bases). CDR1 is SGHVS and CDR2 is FQNEAQ in the germline V gene. V shed 3 bases and J shed 8 bases, with 13 bases lying between them. This CDR3 contains 13 residues. The CDR3 here is CASSLAGYSGYTF. The CDR3 DNA is TGTGCCAGCAGCTTGGCAGGGTACTCAGGCTACACCTTC.

The chain carries TRBV19 and TRBJ2-3; possibly TRBD1 or TRBD2 for D (5 bases each). Per germline, CDR1 LNHDA and CDR2 SQIVND (reference sequence). CDR3 length: 16 residues. V lost 6 bases and J 4 bases, leaving 20 bases between the germline ends. The CDR3 region has the DNA TGTGCCAGTAGCCAACTCCGGGACCCTGGGGCAGATACGCAGTATTTT. It codes for CASSQLRDPGADTQYF. The variable domain in full, with the rest retrieved from reference TRBV19 and TRBJ2-3, is DGGITQSPKYLFRKEGQNVTLSCEQNLNHDAMYWYRQDPGQGLRLIYYSQIVNDFQKGDIAEGYSVSREKKESFPLTVTSAQKNPTAFYLCASSQLRDPGADTQYFGPGTRLTVL.

Points on this clone: The sample carries other DNA sequences with the same CDR3. This chain uses TRBV10-3 with TRBJ2-2; 7 bases line up with TRBD1. Germline CDR1 is ENHRY and CDR2 is SYGVKD. The CDR3 has 14 residues. After removal of 4 bases from V and 1 base from J, the junction contained 0 bases not matched to a gene. The CDR3 spells CAISGTGNTGELFF. Here the CDR3 DNA reads TGTGCCATCAGTGGGACAGGGAACACCGGGGAGCTGTTTTTT.

This sequence joins TRBV19 and TRBJ2-7; 9 bases are a match to TRBD1. V was clipped by 9 bases and J by 3 bases; unmatched bases: 3. The CDR3 has 12 residues. Germline CDR1 and CDR2: LNHDA and SQIVND (reference sequence). CDR3 in DNA: TGTGCCAGCCGGGACAGGGTCTACGAGCAGTACTTC. The encoded protein is CASRDRVYEQYF.

The chain recombines TRBV5-1 with TRBJ2-5; no clear D gene. Germline V gene sequence: CDR1 SGHRS, CDR2 YFSETQ. The CDR3 length is 14 residues. V was pared by 0 bases and J by 7 bases, with 13 bases between. The CDR3 DNA reads as TGCGCCAGCAGCTTGGACAGTACCGAAGCGACCCAGTACTTC. Its protein is CASSLDSTEATQYF. The full variable domain, with the rest looked up from reference TRBV5-1 and TRBJ2-5, is KAGVTQTPRYLIKTRGQQVTLSCSPISGHRSVSWYQQTPGQGLQFLFEYFSETQRNKGNFPGRFSGRQFSNSRSEMNVSTLELGDSALYLCASSLDSTEATQYFGPGTRLLVL.

The chain combines TRBV15 with TRBJ2-7; 10 bases agree with TRBD2. Unmatched junction bases numbered 5, after V lost 0 bases and J lost 0 bases. This CDR3 contains 17 residues. Germline lookup yields CDR1 LNHNV and CDR2 YYDKDF (reference sequence). This chain's CDR3 is CATSRELAGTLSYEQYF. The CDR3 region has the DNA TGTGCCACCAGCAGAGAACTAGCGGGGACGCTCTCCTACGAGCAGTACTTC.

CDR3 in amino acids: CASSPYLGASYEQYF. In DNA form, the CDR3 reads TGTGCCAGCAGCCCTTATCTAGGTGCTTCCTACGAGCAGTACTTC. The chain links TRBV6-6 to TRBJ2-7; no clear D gene. This CDR3 spans 15 amino acids. Germline values: CDR1 MNHNY, CDR2 SVGAGI (reference sequence). Trimming took 6 bases from V and 1 from J, leaving 16 bases between them.

This sequence joins TRBV27 and TRBJ2-1; D gene uncertain. Trimming took 5 bases from V and 0 from J, leaving 29 bases between them. The CDR3 loop spans 21 amino acids. Germline CDR1 reads MNHEY; CDR2 reads SMNVEV (reference sequence). The CDR3 DNA reads TGTGCCAGCAGTCCCCCGCCCCGGACGGATGATAGAACCTTCTCCTACAATGAGCAGTTCTTC. Amino acids: CASSPPPRTDDRTFSYNEQFF.

The chain couples TRBV30 to TRBJ1-3; D remains ambiguous. Germline V gene lookup returns CDR1 GTSNPN and CDR2 SVGIG (reference sequence). This CDR3 has 13 amino acids. Trimming took off 1 base at V and 3 bases at J, with 7 bases between the two ends. The CDR3 loop is CAWSGAVGNTIYF. Written as DNA, the CDR3 is TGTGCCTGGAGTGGGGCGGTTGGAAACACCATATATTTT.

The chain has TRBV6-1 and TRBJ2-5; 14 bases are shared with TRBD2. CDR3 length: 15 amino acids. Trimming at V came to 7 bases and at J to 7 bases, leaving 8 bases not matched to a gene. CDR1 and CDR2 (germline): MNHNS, SASEGT. CDR3 nucleotides: TGTGCCAGCACCCAGGGACTAGCGGGAGAAAGGACCCAGTACTTC. Its translation: CASTQGLAGERTQYF.

The V and J genes are TRBV29-1 and TRBJ2-1, with TRBD2 identical over 9 bases. Unmatched junction bases numbered 9, after V lost 6 bases and J lost 3 bases. CDR1 is SQVTM and CDR2 is ANQGSEA in the germline V gene. The CDR3 has 15 amino acids. CDR3 bases: TGCAGCGTCAGTCCGGGACTAGCATTCTACAATGAGCAGTTCTTC. Translation: CSVSPGLAFYNEQFF.

The chain employs TRBV6-1 and TRBJ1-1, with 9 bases aligning to TRBD1. The CDR3 is 15 amino acids. J lost 8 bases, V lost 6 bases, and 13 bases had no gene match. CDR1 is MNHNS and CDR2 is SASEGT in the germline V gene. The DNA of the CDR3 is TGTGCCAGCAGCACATCGGGACAGGGTAATAGGGAAGCTTTCTTT. Translated, it gives CASSTSGQGNREAFF.

The rearrangement uses TRBV7-2 and TRBJ2-5; D remains unclear. This CDR3 is built from 12 residues. Germline assignment: CDR1 SGHTA and CDR2 FQGNSA. V lost 5 bases, J lost 9 bases, and 13 bases lay in between. CDR3 region: CASSQSTPPQYF. CDR3 DNA sequence: TGTGCCAGCAGCCAAAGCACTCCCCCCCAGTACTTC.

The chain recombines TRBV28 with TRBJ2-2, with 7 bases lining up with TRBD2. The germline CDR1 and CDR2 sequences are MDHEN and SYDVKM. The CDR3 length is 16 residues. V trimming: 5 bases; J trimming: 6 bases; junction bases outside the gene matches: 12. The CDR3 here is CASSRLAPRGAGELFF. For the CDR3, the DNA is TGTGCCAGCAGTCGACTGGCCCCCCGGGGGGCCGGGGAGCTGTTTTTT.